This T cell receptor (beta chain) originates from a study of blood T cell repertoires in COVID-19. Study in general: COVID-19 samples, acute and convalescent, were from the United States, Italy and Spain.

In the original analysis: For nucleated cells, counts were estimated from reference gene primer amplification. Clones were read by immunoSEQ multiplex PCR, and TCRdb kept only the in-frame ones, dropping some. The D gene and trimming were derived from the DNA, and the V and J assignments and clone size from that table. Of around 60,000 clones listed, approximately 80% are singletons. The germline V gene encodes CDR1 SEHNR and CDR2 FQNEAQ (reference sequence). The CDR3 runs to 15 residues. V lost 2 bases and J 4 bases, leaving 11 bases between the germline ends. The sequenced material came from peripheral blood. This clonotype was obtained from a human donor in a cohort sampled during active COVID-19. This chain connects TRBV7-9 to TRBJ1-4; D perhaps matches TRBD1 (5 bases). The CDR3 coding sequence is TGTGCCAGCAGCTTAAGCACAGGATTTAATGAAAAACTGTTTTTT. It encodes CASSLSTGFNEKLFF.